This TCR beta chain was retrieved from a study of cytomegalovirus exposure and HLA in healthy donors (dated 2017 in TCRdb). In the study overall: In an earlier analysis of roughly 500 of the donors, around 290 Gb of sequence data and 90 million to 130 million unique TCR beta sequences from about 179 million T cells were reported. Approximately 310 gigabases of sequencing data and tens of millions of unique TCR sequences were included in an early release covering several hundred HLA-typed donors. Among the approximately 430 genotyped donors, under 90% belonged to the genetic ancestry cluster associated with self-reported Caucasian donors. The study aimed to test whether signatures of past pathogen exposure could be identified by cataloging public T cell receptors. The study used immunosequencing to profile the T cell repertoires of approximately 630 subjects and linked those repertoires to cytomegalovirus serostatus. Along with the approximately 650-subject first cohort, a separate validation cohort of over a hundred different subjects was used. To predict cytomegalovirus infection status, the study combined high-throughput TCR immunosequencing, statistical association of individual TCRs with disease status, and machine learning. To study patterns of TCR occurrence, a later analysis re-analyzed previously published TCR beta repertoires from hundreds of donors and added high-resolution HLA genotyping. Rather than drawing on any new phenotypic data, the later analysis identified candidate immune exposures from TCR beta sequences and the way those sequences occurred across donors. To decide whether each TCR beta V gene segment behaved as functional or pseudogenic, an earlier analysis of several hundred of the donors relied on high-throughput TCR beta sequencing. Alongside the repertoire data, information on donor age, sex, ethnicity and CMV serostatus was compiled. A later genetic analysis used genome-wide SNP genotypes for about three fifths of the roughly 700 donors, treating that subset as a discovery cohort. Every discovery cohort repertoire had been produced on one sequencing platform. HLA typing included class I and class II loci at four-digit resolution. The number of typed donors differed by locus: roughly 629-640 for A, B, C, DRB1 and DQB1; 522 for DQA1; some 610 for DPA1; and approximately 450 for DPB1. Roughly 5 DR-DQ haplotypes were treated as single units for association and clustering because of strong linkage in the cohort. On average, roughly 200,000 unique TCR beta nucleotide sequences were sequenced per donor among about 400 genotyped donors of the cohort, with approximately 18% of those sequences being non-productive.

As to this clone: Its antigen target is currently unknown. No quality values exist for individual bases; no much larger clone is one base distant.

Overall results and qualifications from the work: Three of the identified cytomegalovirus-associated TCR beta chains were confirmed in vitro to be specific for cytomegalovirus antigens. A total of 150 to 200 TCR beta chains were listed by the study as associated with cytomegalovirus. For the cohort, immune exposure information was limited to CMV serostatus. HLA typing was unavailable for some donors at each locus, so association tests used only the typed subset. A later analysis reported that several top co-occurrence clusters appeared linked to parvovirus B19, influenza, CMV and Epstein-Barr virus. Because the 87-base-pair reads could not distinguish some IMGT-functional V segments, including TRBV6-2 and TRBV6-3, those segments were excluded. The earlier analysis of 587 of the donors excluded approximately 15 rarely observed V segments, including chromosome 9 orphons, because counts were too low. A group of highly shared sequence variants was considered likely to be a technical artifact of the sequencing pipeline. A later analysis associated roughly 17,000 TCR beta sequences with specific HLA alleles at a false discovery rate of 0.05. Only TCR beta chains were sequenced in this cohort, and the absence of alpha or paired-chain data limited detectable features. In a later analysis, HLA-associated TCR beta chains were found to be more clonally expanded and to have lower generation probabilities than equally common non-associated chains. A later analysis found that most CMV-associated TCR beta chains appeared HLA-restricted, with HLA associations seemingly driven largely by CMV exposure. Sequencing depth was assumed to be roughly uniform across donors in the presence/absence analyses, though that assumption may not hold. While some public TCRs were present in many individuals, most TCR sequences turned up only very rarely across donors. The classifier was reported to diagnose cytomegalovirus status with high specificity and sensitivity in both the original cohort and the validation cohort. According to a later analysis, TCR association rates differed among HLA loci, with DRB1 alleles showing the most associated TCRs and HLA-C alleles showing the fewest. A further reported finding was that TCR beta sequences accurately predicted the HLA-A and HLA-B alleles for most subjects in the first cohort. Compared with the approximately 700-donor mean, donors in an Asian-associated ancestry cluster had fewer N-insertions in productive TCRs, according to a later genetic analysis. According to the authors, the approach could potentially be generalized to other disease states and immunological phenotypes. An earlier analysis of approximately 590 of the donors showed that most TCR beta V segments appeared in productive rearrangements either about 87% or about 30% of the time, which broadly matched IMGT annotations. Linkage disequilibrium might explain the correlated functional status among segregating V segments, but an unknown experimental factor could not be excluded. V-gene and J-gene trimming of TCR beta chains was associated with a missense DCLRE1C variant in a later genetic analysis, and the association was replicated in an independent cohort. Assigning TCR associations to individual alleles was difficult when HLA alleles, especially DR and DQ, strongly co-occurred.

The cohort was made up of roughly 670 healthy bone marrow donors. At the time of sampling, all cohort members were nominally healthy, though unrecorded immune exposures were likely present. The donor tested CMV seropositive and was one of the 289 seropositive cohort members. Every donor gave a peripheral blood sample, and the peripheral blood mononuclear cells from that sample were used for TCR beta sequencing. The Qiagen DNeasy Blood Extraction Kit was used to extract genomic DNA from the blood cell samples. To prepare the library, the immunoSEQ multiplex PCR assay was applied. For the multiplex PCR, a mixture combining 60 forward primers for TCR Vbeta segments and 13 reverse primers for TCR Jbeta segments was used. A multiplex PCR assay on genomic DNA amplified the CDR3 region of rearranged TCR beta genes. Amplified TCR beta libraries were sequenced as 87-base-pair reads on the Illumina HiSeq System. The authors' analysis ran thus. A later analysis counted approximately 84 million unique TCR beta chains across the roughly 700 repertoires, and some 12 million of these chains were shared by at least two donors. Raw reads were error-corrected and collapsed into unique sequences with a nearest-neighbor algorithm that merged closely related sequences to remove PCR and sequencing errors. To assign V, D and J gene segments, CDR3 sequences were aligned to IMGT reference sequences. For a sequence to be retained, a match of at least six nucleotides to both a V gene segment and a J gene segment was required. A rearrangement counted as productive if the CDR3 had no stop codons and remained in frame with V and J, and every other rearrangement counted as non-productive. Following IMGT convention, CDR3 was defined as the stretch from the second conserved V-encoded cysteine to the conserved J-encoded phenylalanine. The earlier analysis of about 640 of the donors excluded any sequence lacking an unambiguous match to a single V gene segment. In an earlier analysis of 587 of the donors, a V segment was called functional when productive rearrangements were above 56.7%, and segregating when the standard deviation between donors exceeded 5%. A statistical classification framework was developed to diagnose cytomegalovirus status using the catalog of TCR beta chain sequences. V and J gene assignment, in a later analysis, came from comparing TCR nucleotide sequences with IMGT/GENE-DB human TR gene sequences. In a later analysis, CDR3 sequences and most-parsimonious VDJ recombination scenarios were assigned using the TCRdist pipeline. In a later analysis, every TCR beta chain was defined by the combination of its CDR3 amino acid sequence and its V-gene family, and reads without a unique V-gene family were dropped. To address suspected cross-contamination and a sequencing artifact, a later analysis removed approximately 600 highly shared, low-generation-probability nucleotide sequences. In a later analysis, a clonal expansion index was calculated for each public chain from normalized within-repertoire ranks of inferred template counts. Generation probabilities in a later analysis came from a VDJ recombination model fitted to out-of-frame rearrangements, and those results were checked against IGoR. A later analysis scored TCR-TCR, TCR-HLA and TCR-CMV co-occurrence with hypergeometric tests, applying a repertoire-size bias correction to TCR pairs. To estimate false discovery rates, a later analysis permuted the HLA or CMV assignments 20 times. In a later analysis, co-occurring TCRs were grouped with DBSCAN, and TCRdist sequence similarity was added when clustering was performed within HLA-allele-positive subsets. Co-occurrence clustering excluded repertoires with fewer than 30,000 or more than 120,000 public chains, plus five with anomalous nucleotide sharing. This immuneACCESS table, as held by TCRdb, lists in-frame sequences with V and J called but not all clones. Of the missing ones, under half trace to an unresolved V gene in checked studies; the others have no known cause. The V and J calls and clone size were taken over from that table, and D and trimming were inferred from the DNA. Within this sample are 160,000 or so clones, with around 80% of them counted one time only. Approximately 6.8% of the sample comes from the top ten.

V has 0 bases trimmed and J has 4 bases trimmed; junction bases matching no gene number 6. CDR1 SGHKS and CDR2 YYEKEE were looked up in the germline V gene (reference sequence). Including cysteine and phenylalanine, the CDR3 has 16 amino acids. The read is trimmed to its CDR3 DNA, 48 bases read in frame from base 1. The sequencing input was PBMCs. The chain is made from TRBV5-5 and TRBJ2-5; TRBD2 fits 10 bases in the junction. The receptor's source is a woman aged 40 to 49 in good health and CMV-seropositive. At the DNA level, the sequence is TGTGCCAGCAGCTTGGTCAGGACTAGCGGCCCAGAGACCCAGTACTTC. This encodes CASSLVRTSGPETQYF.